This T cell receptor (beta chain) appears in the sequencing data of a study of T cell responses to AZD1222 COVID-19 vaccine. Assay: immunoSEQ multiplex PCR; the TCRdb copy retains only in-frame clones and omits some. The sample holds about 83,000 clones, roughly 85% seen once. Findings and limits, study-wide: It should be noted that donors were predominantly white British and more often female, and clonal diversity was possibly underestimated.

V was cut by 2 bases and J by 3 bases, with 13 bases left in between. The CDR3 sequence is 14 residues long. In germline, CDR1 is GTSNPN, CDR2 SVGIG (reference sequence). Note on this clone: Its antigen is not identified.

This clonotype was sampled from an adult who received the AZD1222 COVID-19 vaccine. The chain carries TRBV30 and TRBJ1-2; possible D gene TRBD1, 6 bases. Sequences were derived from peripheral blood, sampled 28 days after the second AZD1222 dose. CDR3 in DNA: TGTGCCTGGAGTCGGGACACAGGTGACTATGGCTACACCTTC. This translates into CAWSRDTGDYGYTF.